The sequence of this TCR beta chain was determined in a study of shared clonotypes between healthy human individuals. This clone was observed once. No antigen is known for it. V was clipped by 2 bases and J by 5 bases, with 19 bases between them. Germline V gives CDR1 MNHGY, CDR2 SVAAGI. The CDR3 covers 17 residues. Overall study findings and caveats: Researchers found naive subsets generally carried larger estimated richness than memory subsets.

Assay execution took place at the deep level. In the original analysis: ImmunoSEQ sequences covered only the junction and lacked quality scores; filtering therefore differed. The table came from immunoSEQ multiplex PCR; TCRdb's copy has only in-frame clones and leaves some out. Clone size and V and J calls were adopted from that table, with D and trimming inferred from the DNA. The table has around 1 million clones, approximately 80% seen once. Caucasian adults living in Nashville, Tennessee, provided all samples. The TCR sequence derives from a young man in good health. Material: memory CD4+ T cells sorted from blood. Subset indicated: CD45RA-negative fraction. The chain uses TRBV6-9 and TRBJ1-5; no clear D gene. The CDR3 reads CASSYQSAGLGYQPQHF. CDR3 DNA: TGTGCCAGCAGTTATCAGTCGGCAGGATTGGGGTATCAGCCCCAGCATTTT.